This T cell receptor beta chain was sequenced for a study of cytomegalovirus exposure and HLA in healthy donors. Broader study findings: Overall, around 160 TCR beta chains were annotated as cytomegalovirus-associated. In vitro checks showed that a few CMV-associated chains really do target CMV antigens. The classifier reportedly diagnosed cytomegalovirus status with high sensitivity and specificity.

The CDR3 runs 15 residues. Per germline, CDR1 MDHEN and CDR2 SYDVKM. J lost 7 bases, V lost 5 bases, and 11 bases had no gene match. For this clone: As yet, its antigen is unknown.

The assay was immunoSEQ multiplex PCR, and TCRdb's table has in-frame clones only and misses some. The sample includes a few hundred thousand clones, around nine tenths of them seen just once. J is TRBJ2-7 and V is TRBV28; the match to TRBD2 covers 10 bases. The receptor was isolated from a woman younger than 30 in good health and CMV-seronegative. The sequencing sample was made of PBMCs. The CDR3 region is CASSQGLAVRREQYF. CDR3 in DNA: TGTGCCAGCAGTCAAGGACTAGCGGTAAGGAGGGAGCAGTACTTC.